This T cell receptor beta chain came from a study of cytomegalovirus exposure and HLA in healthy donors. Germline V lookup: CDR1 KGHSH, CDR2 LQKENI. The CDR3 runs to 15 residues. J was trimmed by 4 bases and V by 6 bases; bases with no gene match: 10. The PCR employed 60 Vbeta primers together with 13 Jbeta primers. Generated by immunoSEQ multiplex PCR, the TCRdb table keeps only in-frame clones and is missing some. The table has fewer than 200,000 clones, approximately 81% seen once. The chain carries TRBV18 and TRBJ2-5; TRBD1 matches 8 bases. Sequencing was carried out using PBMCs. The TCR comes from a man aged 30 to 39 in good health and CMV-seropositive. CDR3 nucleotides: TGTGCCAGCTCTCGAGGACAGGGACCGAGAGAGACCCAGTACTTC. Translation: CASSRGQGPRETQYF.